The 30 T cell receptor beta chains given below trace back to one sample, sequenced in a study of post-analysis software for immune sequencing data. Whole-study results and caveats: There were five or six TRBV segments more frequent in patients than controls, and TRBV5-6, TRBV5-1 and TRBV20-1 were among them.

Included in the TCR beta cDNA libraries were unique molecular identifiers. In TCRdb, the PCR reads were re-called with MiXCR into one record per CDR3 protein. The sample includes around 200,000 distinct CDR3 sequences, 25% to 30% of them seen just once. These TCRs' antigens remain unknown. Sequencing was carried out using blood. The source is a girl between 2 and 17 years old with multiple sclerosis.

The chain joins TRBV28 to TRBJ2-7; D is tentatively TRBD1 or TRBD2 (5 bases each). The CDR3 extends over 12 amino acids. Germline V CDR1 and CDR2: MDHEN, SYDVKM. CDR3 DNA sequence: TGTGCAACCGCTGGGGGCTCCTACGAGCAGTACTTC. The encoded protein is CATAGGSYEQYF.

The chain recombines TRBV7-9 with TRBJ1-6; D unresolved. The CDR3 totals 15 residues. The germline CDR1 and CDR2 sequences are SEHNR and FQNEAQ (reference sequence). Trimming took 5 bases from V and 7 from J, leaving 15 bases between them. The CDR3 region is CASSTHGPQNSPLHF. The CDR3 bases are TGTGCCAGCAGCACCCACGGGCCCCAAAATTCACCCCTCCACTTT.

The gene calls are TRBV5-1 and TRBJ1-4, with unresolved D. Germline loops: CDR1 SGHRS, CDR2 YFSETQ. V was shortened by 6 bases and J by 5 bases, with 17 bases between the two germline ends. This CDR3 comprises 15 residues. The CDR3 reads CASTSSGGGNEKLFF. The DNA for the CDR3 is TGCGCCAGCACCTCGAGCGGTGGAGGAAATGAAAAACTGTTTTTT.

The rearrangement joins TRBV5-1 to TRBJ2-5; D may be TRBD1 or TRBD2 (5 bases each). The CDR3 is made up of 13 amino acids. The V end was cut by 4 bases, the J end by 4 bases, with 11 bases between. From germline, CDR1 is SGHRS and CDR2 YFSETQ. CDR3 sequence (DNA): TGCGCCAGCAGCACGGGACCACGAGAGACCCAGTACTTC. Translation: CASSTGPRETQYF.

The V gene is TRBV20-1, the J gene TRBJ2-1, with TRBD1 identical over 7 bases. This CDR3 has 17 residues. Germline trimming cut 5 bases from V and 5 bases from J; bases unmatched to any gene: 18. The germline CDR1 and CDR2 sequences are DFQATT and SNEGSKA (reference sequence). The CDR3 region has the DNA TGCAGTGCTTGGTCCCTGACAGGGAAGTTTAGCAACAATGAGCAGTTCTTC. Amino acids: CSAWSLTGKFSNNEQFF.

This clonotype was seen just once. Since a much larger clone is just one base distant, this may be a read error. The gene calls are TRBV7-9 and TRBJ2-5; weak D call: TRBD1 (6 bases). V was trimmed by 3 bases and J by 5 bases, leaving 13 bases between them. CDR1 is SEHNR and CDR2 is FQNEAQ in the germline V gene (reference sequence). This CDR3 is 14 amino acids long. CDR3 sequence reads: CASSFEGRGETQYF. Here the CDR3 DNA reads TGTGCCAGCAGCTTCGAGGGCAGGGGTGAGACCCAGTACTTC. The whole variable domain, filled in from reference TRBV7-9 and TRBJ2-5, reads DTGVSQNPRHKITKRGQNVTFRCDPISEHNRLYWYRQTLGQGPEFLTYFQNEAQLEKSRLLSDRFSAERPKGSFSTLEIQRTEQGDSAMYLCASSFEGRGETQYFGPGTRLLVL.

The V and J genes are TRBV7-9 and TRBJ1-2, with 10 bases lining up with TRBD1. From germline, CDR1 is SEHNR and CDR2 FQNEAQ (reference sequence). After removal of 5 bases from V and 7 bases from J, the junction contained 10 bases not matched to a gene. The CDR3 has 15 amino acids. This chain's CDR3 is CASSPRDRGSGGYTF. The CDR3 nucleotides are TGTGCCAGCAGCCCCCGGGACAGGGGATCGGGTGGCTACACCTTC. The entire variable domain, with the rest obtained from reference TRBV7-9 and TRBJ1-2, is as follows: DTGVSQNPRHKITKRGQNVTFRCDPISEHNRLYWYRQTLGQGPEFLTYFQNEAQLEKSRLLSDRFSAERPKGSFSTLEIQRTEQGDSAMYLCASSPRDRGSGGYTFGSGTRLTVV.

About this clonotype itself: A read error may explain this, as a much larger clone is one base away. The chain is built from TRBV29-1 and TRBJ2-1; 12 nucleotides line up with TRBD2. The germline CDR1 and CDR2 sequences are SQVTM and ANQGSEA. Trimming removed 4 bases from V and 4 bases from J; junction bases left unmatched: 14. This CDR3 contains 18 residues. CDR3 amino acids: CSVAGHPTSGREYNEQFF. CDR3 bases: TGCAGCGTTGCGGGGCATCCGACTAGCGGGAGAGAGTACAATGAGCAGTTCTTC.

As DNA, the CDR3 is TGTGCCAGCAGCTTAGTCTGGCAGGAGCAGTACTTC. Translated: CASSLVWQEQYF. The rearrangement links TRBV7-2 to TRBJ2-7; D is ambiguous. Between the trimmed V and J ends, which lost 1 base and 7 bases, there was a span of 8 bases. CDR1 SGHTA and CDR2 FQGNSA come from the germline V gene. The CDR3 sequence is 12 residues long.

The rearrangement joins TRBV20-1 to TRBJ2-4, with 9 nucleotides matching TRBD1. Unmatched junction bases numbered 11, after V lost 4 bases and J lost 1 base. The CDR3 length is 17 residues. Germline V gene lookup returns CDR1 DFQATT and CDR2 SNEGSKA (reference sequence). CDR3 bases: TGCAGTGCTATGATACAGGGGGCGCAAAGGGCCAAAAACATTCAGTACTTC. Its protein is CSAMIQGAQRAKNIQYF.

The gene calls are TRBV19 and TRBJ1-2; D not certain. CDR3 length equals 13 residues. The V gene lost 3 bases and the J gene lost 8 bases, with 13 bases spanning the gap. From germline, CDR1 is LNHDA and CDR2 SQIVND (reference sequence). The CDR3 protein is CASSINPSSGYTF. DNA for the CDR3: TGTGCCAGTAGTATTAACCCGTCGAGCGGCTACACCTTC.

The chain couples TRBV7-3 to TRBJ2-1; 12 bases agree with TRBD2. CDR1 SGHTA and CDR2 FQGTGA come from the germline V gene. The CDR3 has 17 residues. Trimming removed 5 bases from V and 3 bases from J; junction bases left unmatched: 8. In nucleotides, the CDR3 is TGTGCCAGCAGCCGGACTAGCGGGGATCCCAGCTACAATGAGCAGTTCTTC. It codes for CASSRTSGDPSYNEQFF.

Of note for this clonotype: A much larger clone lies one base from this, so it may be a read error. The chain uses TRBV5-1 and TRBJ2-5, with a possible D match to TRBD1 (5 bases). The germline V gene encodes CDR1 SGHRS and CDR2 YFSETQ. Trimming shortened V by 0 bases and J by 1 base, and 10 bases separated the two germline ends. This CDR3 spans 15 amino acids. DNA for the CDR3: TGCGCCAGCAGCTTGGTAGGGGTCTCCCAAGAGACCCAGTACTTC. Encoded protein: CASSLVGVSQETQYF.

The genes are TRBV7-2 and TRBJ2-1, with D possibly matching TRBD2 (5 bases). The CDR3 length is 13 residues. Per germline, CDR1 SGHTA and CDR2 FQGNSA. The V end lost 1 base, the J end lost 8 bases, and 9 bases lay between the germline ends. The DNA of the CDR3 is TGTGCCAGCAGCTTAGTTCTAGCCCATGAGCAGTTCTTC. It translates to CASSLVLAHEQFF.

This clonotype appeared a few times. A much larger clone is a single base away; this may be a read error. The CDR3 DNA sequence: TGCAGTACTCCCCACTCTGGGGCCAACGTCCTGACTTTC. Translated, it gives CSTPHSGANVLTF. The V gene is TRBV20-1, the J gene TRBJ2-6, with D hard to call. The CDR3 covers 13 residues. Germline CDR1 DFQATT, CDR2 SNEGSKA (reference sequence). V lost 8 bases, J lost 0 bases, and 8 bases lay in between.

The chain links TRBV6-5 to TRBJ2-3; 7 bases align to TRBD2. CDR3 length: 16 amino acids. Germline V gives CDR1 MNHEY, CDR2 SVGAGI. V lost 3 bases to trimming and J lost 8 bases; unmatched junction nucleotides: 14. CDR3 sequence reads: CASSYRPSGVAGTQYF. The CDR3 region has the DNA TGTGCCAGCAGTTATAGGCCCAGCGGGGTGGCGGGTACGCAGTATTTT.

The chain combines TRBV28 with TRBJ2-7; possible D gene TRBD2, 6 bases. V was trimmed by 3 bases and J by 6 bases, leaving 21 bases between them. Per germline, CDR1 MDHEN and CDR2 SYDVKM. CDR3 length: 16 residues. The DNA for the CDR3 is TGTGCCAGCAGTTTCCCGGTGGGGGGTGGCTTCGGCGAGCAGTACTTC. Translation: CASSFPVGGGFGEQYF.

In this sample, this clonotype turned up many times. The chain combines TRBV29-1 with TRBJ1-4; possibly TRBD1 for D (5 bases). This CDR3 comprises 12 residues. V was shortened by 4 bases and J by 6 bases, with 9 bases between the two germline ends. The germline CDR1 and CDR2 sequences are SQVTM and ANQGSEA. The CDR3 region has the DNA TGCAGCGTTGTATCGGGGGATGAAAAACTGTTTTTT. Protein product: CSVVSGDEKLFF.

V gene TRBV5-1 combines with J gene TRBJ1-4; tentative D call: TRBD1 (5 bases). CDR1 is SGHRS and CDR2 is YFSETQ in the germline V gene. This CDR3 has 15 amino acids. V gave up 3 bases and J gave up 8 bases, with 17 bases separating them. The DNA of the CDR3 is TGCGCCAGCAGCTACGAGGGGATTCCTCAAGAAAAACTGTTTTTT. This codes for CASSYEGIPQEKLFF.

The CDR3 DNA reads as TGCAGCGCTTCCCCCAACAATGAGCAGTTCTTC. Translating gives CSASPNNEQFF. The chain recombines TRBV29-1 with TRBJ2-1; the D is unclear. CDR3 length: 11 residues. Trimming took off 7 bases at V and 5 bases at J, with 9 bases between the two ends. Germline-derived CDR1 and CDR2 are SQVTM and ANQGSEA.

The chain carries TRBV5-1 and TRBJ2-5; 11 nucleotides match TRBD2. Germline V gene data show CDR1 as SGHRS and CDR2 as YFSETQ. V shed 4 bases and J 3 bases; nucleotides not matched to a gene: 8. The CDR3 runs to 16 residues. The CDR3 loop reads CASSTTSGALKETQYF. The CDR3, as DNA: TGCGCCAGCAGCACGACTAGCGGGGCCCTTAAAGAGACCCAGTACTTC.

This clonotype showed up many times. The chain links TRBV28 to TRBJ1-2; the D gene is possibly TRBD1 (5 bases). The CDR3 runs to 16 residues. V lost 10 bases to trimming and J lost 7 bases, with 28 bases between them. Germline loops: CDR1 MDHEN, CDR2 SYDVKM. CDR3 nucleotide sequence: TGTGCCACCAGGTCAGCCGGGACCCTCGGAAGGGTTGGCTACACCTTC. Protein product: CATRSAGTLGRVGYTF.

The V gene is TRBV6-6, the J gene TRBJ2-4; 12 bases align to TRBD1. V was clipped by 5 bases and J by 13 bases; unmatched bases: 12. This CDR3 contains 15 residues. Germline lookup yields CDR1 MNHNY and CDR2 SVGAGI (reference sequence). CDR3 in DNA: TGTGCCAGCAGTAACCGGGACAGGGGGCAGGTTTGGCAGTACTTC. Encoded protein: CASSNRDRGQVWQYF.

This clonotype has a single count. The J gene is TRBJ1-1, the V gene TRBV27; no firm D call. The CDR3 extends over 13 amino acids. Trimming shortened V by 6 bases and J by 5 bases, and 13 bases separated the two germline ends. Germline assignment: CDR1 MNHEY and CDR2 SMNVEV (reference sequence). CDR3 DNA: TGTGCCAGCAGGCCCTGGGGAGAGACTGAAGCTTTCTTT. Amino acid sequence: CASRPWGETEAFF.

This clonotype showed up just a few times. The chain couples TRBV4-2 to TRBJ1-1; D ambiguous. Germline CDR1 is LGHNA and CDR2 is YNFKEQ. The CDR3 is 13 residues long. V lost 4 bases to trimming and J lost 7 bases, with 13 bases between them. CDR3 in DNA: TGTGCCAGCAGCCTCGGGCCACCGCGTGAAGCTTTCTTT. Protein: CASSLGPPREAFF.

This clonotype was observed a handful of times. This chain's CDR3 is CASSPRKQGKETQYF. CDR3 in DNA: TGTGCCAGCTCACCAAGAAAACAGGGAAAAGAGACCCAGTACTTC. This chain uses TRBV18 with TRBJ2-5; maybe TRBD1 (6 bases). This CDR3 spans 15 amino acids. Germline values: CDR1 KGHSH, CDR2 LQKENI. V lost 2 bases and J lost 3, with 13 bases in between.

This clonotype came up many times. The chain combines TRBV20-1 with TRBJ2-3; D is perhaps TRBD1 (5 bases). V lost 6 bases, J lost 2 bases, and 15 bases lay in between. In germline, CDR1 is DFQATT, CDR2 SNEGSKA (reference sequence). The CDR3 contains 14 residues. CDR3 residues: CSALIVGPTDTQYF. DNA for the CDR3: TGCAGTGCCCTCATAGTGGGGCCCACAGATACGCAGTATTTT.

This clonotype has at least ten counts. The gene calls are TRBV18 and TRBJ2-5, with a possible D match to TRBD2 (6 bases). Trimming stripped 1 base from V and 3 bases from J, with 18 bases between. The CDR3 contains 17 residues. Germline CDR1 and CDR2: KGHSH and LQKENI. Here the CDR3 reads CASSPRSQLRREETQYF. The DNA of the CDR3 is TGTGCCAGCTCACCACGTTCTCAGCTTCGGAGGGAAGAGACCCAGTACTTC.

J is TRBJ1-6 and V is TRBV20-1; D unclear. Germline V gene data show CDR1 as DFQATT and CDR2 as SNEGSKA (reference sequence). The CDR3 runs to 15 residues. V lost 0 bases and J 7 bases, leaving 13 bases between the germline ends. In DNA, the CDR3 is TGCAGTGCTAGAGAAACCGGGTCCCGAAATTCACCCCTCCACTTT. Protein sequence: CSARETGSRNSPLHF.

The sample holds a few counts of this clonotype. The chain carries TRBV7-9 and TRBJ2-7, with D hard to call. Trimming took off 5 bases at V and 1 base at J, with 15 bases between the two ends. Germline CDR1 is SEHNR and CDR2 is FQNEAQ (reference sequence). The CDR3 consists of 15 residues. DNA for the CDR3: TGTGCCAGCAGCCCTGGCGGCAGGCCATCCTACGAGCAGTACTTC. Amino acids: CASSPGGRPSYEQYF.